The following is a T cell receptor beta chain sequence with its context. The antigen it binds to is not known. Base qualities were left out, and no much larger clone turns up one base away. TCRbeta CDR3 regions were amplified from genomic DNA using the immunoSEQ Assay, a bias-controlled multiplex PCR. The published analysis was carried out like this. Nucleated cell counts per sample were estimated from amplification of reference gene primers within the assay. To quantify the absolute abundance of each unique TCRbeta CDR3 rearrangement, sequence reads were collapsed and filtered. Productive Simpson clonality was computed per sample as the square root of Simpson's diversity index over productive rearrangements. TCRdb holds this immuneACCESS table with in-frame rearrangements only. Some clones are missing; in checked studies, unresolved V genes explain under half, and the rest has no known cause. That table gives V, J and clone size, and the DNA gave D and trimming. This sample has just over 300,000 clones in its table, and nearly 90% of those were observed once. About 1.7% of the sample comes from the top ten.

These data originate in a study of blood T cell repertoires in COVID-19 (TCRdb year 2020). Describing the broader study: Samples from collaborators originated in the United States, Italy and Spain and spanned both the acute and convalescent phases of COVID-19. Deeply sampled blood TCRbeta repertoires from subjects exposed to, actively infected with, or recovered from COVID-19 were included in the dataset. HLA class I and class II types, where available, came from metadata supplied by the sample provider rather than from assay-based typing. Samples were obtained from the ongoing ImmuneRACE study (first 160 participants) and from 1,254 subjects provided by 6 global collaborators. The material from the prospective study consisted of cDNA or gDNA derived from T cells, B-cell-depleted T cells, or PBMCs. The repertoires were made available in a free public database intended to serve as a resource for research on the immune response to SARS-CoV-2. Sample metadata almost always included a de-identified subject ID, COVID-19 status, age in years and sex.

The investigation overall reported the following: The quantity of clinical and demographic metadata differed by source and by participant and was supplied without curation.

In Seattle, one collaborating source enrolled patients while the infection was active and tracked those patients longitudinally over the course of disease. Whole blood was collected in K2EDTA tubes by collaborating institutions according to the institutions' own protocols. Collaborator samples were shipped for TCRbeta analysis as frozen whole blood, isolated PBMCs, or DNA extracted from either sample type. The TCR sequence derives from a woman under 40 with COVID-19, enrolled during active disease. The source material was peripheral blood.

The DNA sequence reads TGCGCCAGCAGCACGGGACAGGCCCTAGAAGGTGAAAAACTGTTTTTT. Translated, it gives CASSTGQALEGEKLFF. The V gene is TRBV5-1 and the J gene is TRBJ1-4, with 8 junctional bases fitting TRBD1. For CDR1 and CDR2, the germline V gene lists SGHRS and YFSETQ. The cysteine opens and the phenylalanine closes a CDR3 of 16 amino acids. Left in the record is the CDR3 DNA by itself, 48 bases read in frame from the first base. Ends trimmed: V by 4 bases, J by 7 bases; bases unmatched to a gene: 12. This CDR3, with the reference TRBV5-1 and TRBJ1-4 proteins standing in past its ends, gives the full variable domain KAGVTQTPRYLIKTRGQQVTLSCSPISGHRSVSWYQQTPGQGLQFLFEYFSETQRNKGNFPGRFSGRQFSNSRSEMNVSTLELGDSALYLCASSTGQALEGEKLFFGSGTQLSVL.